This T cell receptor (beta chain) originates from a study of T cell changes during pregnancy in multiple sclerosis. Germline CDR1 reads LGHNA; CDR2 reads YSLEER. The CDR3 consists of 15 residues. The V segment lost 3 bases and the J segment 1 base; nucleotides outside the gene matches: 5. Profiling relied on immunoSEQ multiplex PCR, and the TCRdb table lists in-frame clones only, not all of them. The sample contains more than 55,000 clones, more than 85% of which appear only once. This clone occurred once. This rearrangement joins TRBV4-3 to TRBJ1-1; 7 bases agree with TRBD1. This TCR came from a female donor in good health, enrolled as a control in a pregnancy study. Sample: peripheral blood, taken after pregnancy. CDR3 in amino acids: CASSHGRGSNTEAFF. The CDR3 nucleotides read TGCGCCAGCAGCCATGGCAGGGGGTCGAACACTGAAGCTTTCTTT.